The clone carrying this TCR beta chain was seen more than once but under ten times. What it recognizes is unknown. TCR beta libraries were prepared from cDNA with unique molecular identifiers. The yield from around 1 to 10 million T cells was 500,000 or so cDNA molecules in total. TCRdb itself ran the PCR reads through MiXCR, one entry per CDR3 protein. This table holds hundreds of thousands of distinct CDR3 sequences, roughly half found once. The data were taken from a study of post-analysis software for immune sequencing data. Looking at the study overall: Relapsing-remitting, secondary progressive and progressive-relapsing multiple sclerosis courses were included.

Overall study results and limits: There were five TRBV segments more frequent in patients than controls, and TRBV5-6, TRBV5-1 and TRBV20-1 were among them.

V was cut by 6 bases and J by 6 bases, with 8 bases left in between. Germline CDR1 is MNHNS and CDR2 is SASEGT. The CDR3 loop spans 12 amino acids. The receptor's source is a girl aged 5-17 years with multiple sclerosis. Sequencing input: blood. V is TRBV6-1 and J is TRBJ1-4; no clear D. The CDR3 spells CASSRTDEKLFF. CDR3 coding DNA: TGTGCCAGCAGCAGGACGGATGAAAAACTGTTTTTT.